The clone carrying this T cell receptor (delta chain) was counted only a few times. The antigen is unknown. The translation of this DNA and the TCRdb protein of a much larger clone differ at residue 5, probably owing to a read error; the protein shown here is translated from the DNA. Gamma-chain- and delta-chain-specific primers converted PBMC RNA into TCR cDNA. TCRdb re-analyzed the RT-PCR reads via CATT. The sample shows around 200 delta-chain clones, roughly 15% of them seen only once. This record comes from a study of delta chains in infants with herpesvirus infections. On the study more broadly: Ugandan infants were followed prospectively from birth through primary CMV infection. Study-level points and caveats: Later infection age appeared linked to lower public-clonotype frequency among Vdelta1 cells. 4 of 18 CMV-infected infants carried the public Vdelta1 clonotype, including one congenital.

The CDR3 runs to 18 residues. CDR1 and CDR2 from the germline V gene are GEAIGNYY and EKD. With 2 bases clipped from V and 3 bases from J, the junction kept 4 bases outside the gene matches. The sequence came from a human donor who was a Ugandan infant, either HIV-exposed or HIV-unexposed (not recorded which). The source was peripheral blood, collected at time point 3 of longitudinal follow-up. The genes are TRDV2 and TRDJ3; 12 bases fit TRDD3. The CDR3 nucleotides are TGTGCCTGTGACAATACTGGGGGATACAGCTGGGACACCCGACAGATGTTTTTC. Its protein is CACDNTGGYSWDTRQMFF.